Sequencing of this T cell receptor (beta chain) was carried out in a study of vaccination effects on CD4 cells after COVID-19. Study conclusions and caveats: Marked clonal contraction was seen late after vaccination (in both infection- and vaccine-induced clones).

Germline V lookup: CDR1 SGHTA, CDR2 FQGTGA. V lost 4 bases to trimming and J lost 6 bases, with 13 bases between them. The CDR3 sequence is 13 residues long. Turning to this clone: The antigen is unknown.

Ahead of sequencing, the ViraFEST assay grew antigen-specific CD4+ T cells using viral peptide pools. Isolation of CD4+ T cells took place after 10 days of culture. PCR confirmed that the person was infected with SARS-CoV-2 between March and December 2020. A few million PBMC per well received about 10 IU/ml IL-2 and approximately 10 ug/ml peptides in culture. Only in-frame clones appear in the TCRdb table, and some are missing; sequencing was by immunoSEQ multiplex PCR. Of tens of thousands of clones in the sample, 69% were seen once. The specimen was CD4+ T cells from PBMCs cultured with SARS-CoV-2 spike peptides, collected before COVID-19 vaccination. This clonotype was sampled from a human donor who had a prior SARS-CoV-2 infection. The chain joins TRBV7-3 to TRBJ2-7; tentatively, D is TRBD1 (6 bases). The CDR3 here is CASSSQRGSEQYF. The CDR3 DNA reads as TGTGCCAGCAGCTCACAGAGGGGGTCCGAGCAGTACTTC.